A selection of T cell receptor beta chains follows, all from one sample in a study of CD8 T cells in ankylosing spondylitis. TCRdb re-called the 5' RACE reads through MiXCR, storing one row per CDR3 protein. The sample includes some 200,000 distinct CDR3 sequences, 9.5% to 15% seen only once; the top ten take 15% to 20%. Sequencing was performed on blood, either unsorted or a sorted T cell fraction (not recorded which). Source of these receptors: a male donor with ankylosing spondylitis or in good health (not recorded which). CDR3s include the opening cysteine and the closing phenylalanine or tryptophan. Each record gives: V gene, J gene, CDR3 protein.

TRBV6-2/TRBV6-3	TRBJ1-2	CASSYLNPSSNYGYTF
TRBV5-5	TRBJ2-7	CASSFAPSVSYEQYF
TRBV5-6	TRBJ2-1	CASSRGAFNEQFF
TRBV7-9	TRBJ2-7	CASSPRDKPKEQYF
TRBV12-3/TRBV12-4	TRBJ1-1	CASSGDSPIEAFF
TRBV4-1	TRBJ2-7	CASSQASREVHEQYF
TRBV3-1	TRBJ2-1	CASSQVLPGTPYNEQFF
TRBV9	TRBJ1-1	CASSVVSWFTEAFF
TRBV10-1	TRBJ2-7	CASSGTTGSSYEQYF
TRBV12-3/TRBV12-4	TRBJ2-1	CASSLGVTGNEQFF
TRBV6-1	TRBJ2-5	CASHLTDRSGETQYF
TRBV16	TRBJ1-2	CASTPTASYGYTF
TRBV20-1	TRBJ2-4	CSARQGTKNIQYF
TRBV7-9	TRBJ2-5	CASSSPGRGETQYF
TRBV7-9	TRBJ2-2	CASSSLAGTGELFF
TRBV11-2	TRBJ2-7	CASSLASRGYEQYF
TRBV14	TRBJ1-6	CASSQARSSYNSPLHF
TRBV7-2	TRBJ2-3	CASSLWTSGSLTDTQYF
TRBV4-1	TRBJ2-3	CASSQGSVGSADTQYF
TRBV11-2	TRBJ2-7	CASSPRTYEQYF
TRBV12-5	TRBJ2-1	CASGPDPMGYNEQFF
TRBV12-3/TRBV12-4	TRBJ1-3	CASIMSNSGNTIYF
TRBV20-1	TRBJ2-7	CSARSILAGGPSEQYF
TRBV25-1	TRBJ2-3	CASSYASTDTQYF
TRBV7-9	TRBJ1-1	CASSLGFVWSEAFF
TRBV7-9	TRBJ1-2	CASSLPGTGGLNGYTF
TRBV12-3/TRBV12-4	TRBJ2-3	CASSLAAGGTDTQYF
TRBV6-1	TRBJ2-5	CASRHGTGGEETQYF
TRBV3-1	TRBJ2-4	CASSQDRDSLDIQYF
TRBV5-5	TRBJ1-1	CASSLESYTEAFF
TRBV2	TRBJ2-7	CASKQDSSYEQYF
TRBV11-2	TRBJ2-7	CASSPGQATYEQYF
TRBV6-1	TRBJ2-7	CASSDFVGGYEQYF
TRBV28	TRBJ1-2	CASSWQGSYGYTF
TRBV27	TRBJ2-3	CASRFSPGTDTQYF
TRBV5-1	TRBJ2-5	CASSPMQGLAGGETQYF
TRBV27	TRBJ2-5	CASRMIAGAVGETQYF
TRBV12-3/TRBV12-4	TRBJ1-2	CASSLAPPRAGYTF
TRBV6-1	TRBJ2-1	CASTLGGDEQFF
TRBV11-3	TRBJ1-4	CASSSGQGNEKLFF
TRBV29-1	TRBJ2-1	CSVEGGRAGNEQFF
TRBV20-1	TRBJ1-5	CSAQRGAWNQPQHF
TRBV15	TRBJ2-7	CATSRDVDRPYEQYF
TRBV29-1	TRBJ2-1	CSVVGWYNEQFF
TRBV11-3	TRBJ1-1	CASSLRTTGTEAFF
TRBV7-2	TRBJ2-7	CASSLLSYYEQYF
TRBV4-2	TRBJ2-7	CASSHPTGGRDYYEQYF
TRBV12-3/TRBV12-4	TRBJ2-3	CASSLAGVSDTQYF
TRBV4-1	TRBJ1-5	CASSLAEHQPQHF
TRBV24-1	TRBJ2-1	CATSEERINEQFF
TRBV3-1	TRBJ2-3	CASSQTESAGTQYF
TRBV6-1	TRBJ2-6	CASSEDGLQLTSGANVLTF